The clone carrying this TCR beta chain is a singleton in its sample. Authors' data handling: How many nucleated cells were present was estimated from reference gene primer amplification. The data were produced by immunoSEQ multiplex PCR, yet TCRdb's version contains in-frame clones alone and is incomplete. That table furnishes V, J and clone size, whereas the DNA furnished D and trimming. The repertoire has about 270,000 clones, approximately 86% of them found once; the top ten carry about 1%. These data come from a study of blood T cell repertoires in COVID-19. For the study at large: Donors in the United States, Italy and Spain gave samples during acute or convalescent COVID-19.

CDR1 and CDR2 from the germline V gene are GTSNPN and SVGIG (reference sequence). V lost 4 bases to trimming and J lost 2 bases, with 17 bases between them. The CDR3 totals 16 residues. In terms of age and location, participants ranged from roughly 18 to 100 years and lived in about 25 US areas. The receptor's source is a woman aged 25-40 years who had recovered from COVID-19. This chain connects TRBV30 to TRBJ1-4; D gene uncertain. The sequencing input was PBMCs or T cells enriched from blood (not recorded which). For the CDR3, the DNA is TGTGCCTGGAAACCCAGCGGGTTTTGGACTAATGAAAAACTGTTTTTT. Amino acids: CAWKPSGFWTNEKLFF.